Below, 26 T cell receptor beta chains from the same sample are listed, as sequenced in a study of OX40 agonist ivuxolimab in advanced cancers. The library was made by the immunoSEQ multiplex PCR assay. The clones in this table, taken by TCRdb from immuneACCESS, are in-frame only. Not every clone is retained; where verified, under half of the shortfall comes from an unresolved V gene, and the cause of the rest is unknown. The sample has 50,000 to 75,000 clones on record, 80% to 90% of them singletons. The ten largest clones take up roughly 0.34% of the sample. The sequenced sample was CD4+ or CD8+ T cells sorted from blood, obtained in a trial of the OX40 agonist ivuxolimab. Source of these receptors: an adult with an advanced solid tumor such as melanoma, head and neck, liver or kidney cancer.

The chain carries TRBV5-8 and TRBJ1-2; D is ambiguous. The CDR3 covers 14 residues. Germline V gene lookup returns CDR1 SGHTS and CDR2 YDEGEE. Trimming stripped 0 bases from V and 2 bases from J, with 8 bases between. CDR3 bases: TGTGCCAGCAGCTTGGACGGGAAAAACTATGGCTACACCTTC. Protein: CASSLDGKNYGYTF. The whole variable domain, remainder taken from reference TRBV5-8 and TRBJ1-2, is EAGVTQSPTHLIKTRGQQATLRCSPISGHTSVYWYQQALGLGLQFLLWYDEGEERNRGNFPPRFSGRQFPNYSSELNVNALELEDSALYLCASSLDGKNYGYTFGSGTRLTVV.

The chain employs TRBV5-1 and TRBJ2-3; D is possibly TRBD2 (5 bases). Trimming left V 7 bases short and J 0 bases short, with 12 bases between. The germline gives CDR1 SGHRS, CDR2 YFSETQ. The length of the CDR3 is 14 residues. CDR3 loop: CASQDGGSTDTQYF. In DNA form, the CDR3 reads TGCGCCAGCCAAGACGGCGGGAGCACAGATACGCAGTATTTT.

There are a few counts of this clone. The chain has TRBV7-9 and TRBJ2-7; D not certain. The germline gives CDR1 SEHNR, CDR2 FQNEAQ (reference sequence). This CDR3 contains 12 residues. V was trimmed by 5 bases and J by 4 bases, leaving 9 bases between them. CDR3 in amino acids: CASSQDGYEQYF. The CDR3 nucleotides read TGTGCCAGCAGCCAAGACGGTTACGAGCAGTACTTC.

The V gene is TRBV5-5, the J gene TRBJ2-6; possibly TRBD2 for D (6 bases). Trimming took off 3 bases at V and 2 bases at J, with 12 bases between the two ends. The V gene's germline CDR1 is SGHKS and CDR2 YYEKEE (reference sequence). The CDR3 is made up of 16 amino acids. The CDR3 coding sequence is TGTGCCAGCAGCTCGCGGCGGGAAACTGGGGCCAACGTCCTGACTTTC. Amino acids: CASSSRRETGANVLTF.

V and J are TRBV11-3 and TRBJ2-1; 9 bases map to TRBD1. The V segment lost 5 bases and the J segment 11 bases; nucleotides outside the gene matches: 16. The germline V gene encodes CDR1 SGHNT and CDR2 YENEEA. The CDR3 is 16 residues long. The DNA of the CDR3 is TGTGCCAGCAGCGCGCACGGGACAGGGAGGGGTGGGCAGCAGTTCTTC. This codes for CASSAHGTGRGGQQFF.

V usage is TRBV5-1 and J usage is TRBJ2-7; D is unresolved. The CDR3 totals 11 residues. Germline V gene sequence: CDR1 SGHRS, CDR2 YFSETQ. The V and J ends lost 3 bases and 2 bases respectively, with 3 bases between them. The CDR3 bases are TGCGCCAGCAGCTCCACCTACGAGCAGTACTTC. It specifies CASSSTYEQYF.

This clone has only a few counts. The CDR3 nucleotides are TGTGCTAGTGGTTGGATGGGCCGTGGAAAACTGTTTTTT. Its translation: CASGWMGRGKLFF. The chain recombines TRBV12-5 with TRBJ1-4; D uncertain. The CDR3 sequence is 13 residues long. V was cut by 4 bases and J by 10 bases, with 13 bases left in between. Germline loops: CDR1 LGHNT, CDR2 FRNRAP.

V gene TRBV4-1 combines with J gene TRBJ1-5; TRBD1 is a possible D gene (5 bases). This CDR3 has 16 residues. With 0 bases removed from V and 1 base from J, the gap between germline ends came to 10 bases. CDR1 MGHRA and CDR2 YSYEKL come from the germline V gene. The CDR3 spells CASSQDFRQSNQPQHF. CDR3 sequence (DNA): TGCGCCAGCAGCCAAGATTTCCGACAGAGCAATCAGCCCCAGCATTTT.

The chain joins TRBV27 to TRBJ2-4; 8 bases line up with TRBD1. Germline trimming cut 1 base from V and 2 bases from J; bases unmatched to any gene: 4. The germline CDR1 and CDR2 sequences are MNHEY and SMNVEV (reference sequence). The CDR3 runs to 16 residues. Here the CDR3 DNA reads TGTGCCAGCAGTTTATTTCAGGGGGCATCCAAAAACATTCAGTACTTC. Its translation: CASSLFQGASKNIQYF.

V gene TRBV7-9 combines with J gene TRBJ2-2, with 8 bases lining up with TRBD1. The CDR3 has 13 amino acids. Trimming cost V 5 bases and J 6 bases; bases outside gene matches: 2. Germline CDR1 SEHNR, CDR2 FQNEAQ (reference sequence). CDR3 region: CASSRQGSGELFF. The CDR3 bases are TGTGCCAGCAGCCGACAGGGGTCCGGGGAGCTGTTTTTT.

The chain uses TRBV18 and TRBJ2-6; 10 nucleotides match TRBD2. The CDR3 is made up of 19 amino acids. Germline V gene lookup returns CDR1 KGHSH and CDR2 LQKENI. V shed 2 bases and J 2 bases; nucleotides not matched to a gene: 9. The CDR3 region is CASSPFLAGEFTGANVLTF. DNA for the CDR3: TGTGCCAGCTCACCATTCCTAGCGGGAGAGTTTACTGGGGCCAACGTCCTGACTTTC.

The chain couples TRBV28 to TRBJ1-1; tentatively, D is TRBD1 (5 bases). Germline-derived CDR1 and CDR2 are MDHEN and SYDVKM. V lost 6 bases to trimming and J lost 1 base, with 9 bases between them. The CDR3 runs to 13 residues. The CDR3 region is CASSLGQNTEAFF. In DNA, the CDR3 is TGTGCCAGCAGCCTAGGACAGAACACTGAAGCTTTCTTT.

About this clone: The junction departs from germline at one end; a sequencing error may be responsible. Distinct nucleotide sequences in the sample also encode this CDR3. The CDR3 here is CASSESPQGLPGYTF. CDR3 sequence (DNA): TGTGCCAGCAGCGAGTCGCCACAGGGTTTACCTGGCTACACCTTT. The chain couples TRBV9 to TRBJ1-2; weak D call: TRBD1 (6 bases). Germline CDR1 and CDR2: SGDLS and YYNGEE. This CDR3 region has 15 residues.

CDR3 DNA sequence: TGTGCCAGCAGCGGCTCAAGCACAGATACGCAGTATTTT. Amino acid sequence: CASSGSSTDTQYF. The chain uses TRBV7-8 and TRBJ2-3, with D unresolved. Trimming cost V 5 bases and J 0 bases, with 6 bases left between them. This CDR3 is 13 amino acids long. Germline lookup yields CDR1 SGHVS and CDR2 FQNEAQ. The whole variable domain, filled in from reference TRBV7-8 and TRBJ2-3, reads GAGVSQSPRYKVAKRGQDVALRCDPISGHVSLFWYQQALGQGPEFLTYFQNEAQLDKSGLPSDRFFAERPEGSVSTLKIQRTQQEDSAVYLCASSGSSTDTQYFGPGTRLTVL.

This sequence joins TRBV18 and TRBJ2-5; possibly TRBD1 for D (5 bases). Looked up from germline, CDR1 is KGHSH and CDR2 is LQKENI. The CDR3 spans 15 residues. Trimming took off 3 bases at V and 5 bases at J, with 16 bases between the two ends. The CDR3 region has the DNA TGTGCCAGCTCACCCCGGCAGGGCGGTGGGGAGACCCAGTACTTC. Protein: CASSPRQGGGETQYF. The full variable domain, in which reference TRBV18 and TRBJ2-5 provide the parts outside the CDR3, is NAGVMQNPRHLVRRRGQEARLRCSPMKGHSHVYWYRQLPEEGLKFMVYLQKENIIDESGMPKERFSAEFPKEGPSILRIQQVVRGDSAAYFCASSPRQGGGETQYFGPGTRLLVL.

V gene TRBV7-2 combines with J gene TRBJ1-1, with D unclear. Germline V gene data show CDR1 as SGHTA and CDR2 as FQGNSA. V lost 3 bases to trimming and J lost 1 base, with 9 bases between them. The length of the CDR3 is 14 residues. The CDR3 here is CASSFRRRNTEAFF. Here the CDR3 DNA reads TGTGCCAGCAGCTTTAGACGGAGGAACACTGAAGCTTTCTTT.

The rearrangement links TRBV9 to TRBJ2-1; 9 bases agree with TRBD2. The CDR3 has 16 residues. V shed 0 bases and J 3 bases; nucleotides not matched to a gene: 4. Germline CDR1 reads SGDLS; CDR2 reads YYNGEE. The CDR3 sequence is CASSVGGSGSYNEQFF. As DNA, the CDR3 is TGTGCCAGCAGCGTAGGGGGTAGCGGGAGCTACAATGAGCAGTTCTTC.

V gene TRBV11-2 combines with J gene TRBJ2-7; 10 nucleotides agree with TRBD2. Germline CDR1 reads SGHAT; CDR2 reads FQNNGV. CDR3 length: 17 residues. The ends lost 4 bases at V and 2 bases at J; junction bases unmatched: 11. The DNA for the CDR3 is TGTGCCAGCAGCTCCCTGGGGGGGAGCGGGGGGGCCTACGAGCAGTACTTC. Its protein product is CASSSLGGSGGAYEQYF.

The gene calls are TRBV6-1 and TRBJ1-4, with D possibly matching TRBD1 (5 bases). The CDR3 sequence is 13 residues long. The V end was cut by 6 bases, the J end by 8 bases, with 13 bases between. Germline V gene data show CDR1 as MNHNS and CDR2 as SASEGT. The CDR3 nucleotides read TGTGCCAGCAGCCGGGACGGCCTAGAAAAACTGTTTTTT. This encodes CASSRDGLEKLFF.

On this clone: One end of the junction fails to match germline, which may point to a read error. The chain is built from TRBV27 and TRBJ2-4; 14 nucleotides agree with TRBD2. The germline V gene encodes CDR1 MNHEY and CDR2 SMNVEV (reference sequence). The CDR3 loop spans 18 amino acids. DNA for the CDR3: TGCCACCTGGCGGGGACTAGCGGGAGAAAACTAGCCAAAAACATTCAGTACTTC. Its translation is CHLAGTSGRKLAKNIQYF.

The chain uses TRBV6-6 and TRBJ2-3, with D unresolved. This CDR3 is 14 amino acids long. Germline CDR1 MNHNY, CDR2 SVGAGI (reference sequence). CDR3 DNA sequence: TGTGCTAGTACGAAACCCGATCCCACAGATACGCAGTATTTT. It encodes CASTKPDPTDTQYF.

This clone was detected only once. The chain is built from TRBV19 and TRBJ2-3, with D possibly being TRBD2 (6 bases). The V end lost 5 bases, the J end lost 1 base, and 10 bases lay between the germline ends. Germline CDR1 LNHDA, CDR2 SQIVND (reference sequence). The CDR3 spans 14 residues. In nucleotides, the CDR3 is TGTGCCAGTAGTTTCCCGGGGGGCACAGATACGCAGTATTTT. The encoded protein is CASSFPGGTDTQYF.

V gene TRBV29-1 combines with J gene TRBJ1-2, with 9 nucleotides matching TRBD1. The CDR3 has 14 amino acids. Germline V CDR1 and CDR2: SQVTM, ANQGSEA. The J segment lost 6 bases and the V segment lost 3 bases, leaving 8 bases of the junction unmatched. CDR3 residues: CSVDRRDREDGYTF. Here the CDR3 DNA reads TGCAGCGTTGACAGAAGGGACAGGGAGGATGGCTACACCTTC. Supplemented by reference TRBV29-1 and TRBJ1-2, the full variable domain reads SAVISQKPSRDICQRGTSLTIQCQVDSQVTMMFWYRQQPGQSLTLIATANQGSEATYESGFVIDKFPISRPNLTFSTLTVSNMSPEDSSIYLCSVDRRDREDGYTFGSGTRLTVV.

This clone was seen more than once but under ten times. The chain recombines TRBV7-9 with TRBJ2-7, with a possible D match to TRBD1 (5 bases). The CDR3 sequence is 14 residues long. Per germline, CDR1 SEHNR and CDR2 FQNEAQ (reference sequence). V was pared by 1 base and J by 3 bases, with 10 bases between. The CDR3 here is CASSLGGQGYEQYF. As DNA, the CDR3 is TGTGCCAGCAGCTTAGGTGGCCAGGGCTACGAGCAGTACTTC.

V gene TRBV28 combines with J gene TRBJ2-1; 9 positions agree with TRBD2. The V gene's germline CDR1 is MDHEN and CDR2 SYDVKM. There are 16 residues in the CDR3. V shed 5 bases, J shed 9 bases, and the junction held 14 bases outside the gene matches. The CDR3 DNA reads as TGTGCCAGCAGTCCCCCAAATAGCGGGAGAAGGGGTGAGCAGTTCTTC. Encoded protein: CASSPPNSGRRGEQFF.

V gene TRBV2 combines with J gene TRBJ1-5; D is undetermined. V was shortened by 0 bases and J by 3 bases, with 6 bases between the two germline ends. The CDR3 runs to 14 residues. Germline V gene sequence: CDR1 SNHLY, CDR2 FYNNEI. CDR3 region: CASSEATINQPQHF. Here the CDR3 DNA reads TGTGCCAGCAGTGAAGCGACAATCAATCAGCCCCAGCATTTT.